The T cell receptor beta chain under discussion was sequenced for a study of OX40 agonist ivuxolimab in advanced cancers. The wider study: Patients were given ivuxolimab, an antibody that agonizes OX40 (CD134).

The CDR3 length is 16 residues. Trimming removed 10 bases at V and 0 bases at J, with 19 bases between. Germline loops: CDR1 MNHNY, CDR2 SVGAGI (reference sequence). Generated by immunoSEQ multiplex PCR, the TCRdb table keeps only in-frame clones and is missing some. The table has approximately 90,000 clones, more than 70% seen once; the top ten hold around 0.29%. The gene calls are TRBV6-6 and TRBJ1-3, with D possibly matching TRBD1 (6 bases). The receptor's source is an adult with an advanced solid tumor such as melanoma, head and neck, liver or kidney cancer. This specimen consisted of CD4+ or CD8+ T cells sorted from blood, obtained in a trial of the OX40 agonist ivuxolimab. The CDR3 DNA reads TGTGCCACCGGGCGGGGGGCGACCAACTCTGGAAACACCATATATTTT. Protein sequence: CATGRGATNSGNTIYF.